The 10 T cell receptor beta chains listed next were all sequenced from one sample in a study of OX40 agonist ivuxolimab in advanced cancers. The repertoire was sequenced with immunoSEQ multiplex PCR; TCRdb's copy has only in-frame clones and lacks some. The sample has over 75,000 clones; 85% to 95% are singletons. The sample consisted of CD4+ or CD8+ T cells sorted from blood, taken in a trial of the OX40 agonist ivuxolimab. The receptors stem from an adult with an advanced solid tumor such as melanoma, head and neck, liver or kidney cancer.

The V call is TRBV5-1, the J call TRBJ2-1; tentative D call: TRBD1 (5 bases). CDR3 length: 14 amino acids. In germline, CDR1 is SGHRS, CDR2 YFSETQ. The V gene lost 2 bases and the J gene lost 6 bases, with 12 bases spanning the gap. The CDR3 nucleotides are TGCGCCAGCAGCTTTCTGAAGGACATCAATGAGCAGTTCTTC. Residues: CASSFLKDINEQFF.

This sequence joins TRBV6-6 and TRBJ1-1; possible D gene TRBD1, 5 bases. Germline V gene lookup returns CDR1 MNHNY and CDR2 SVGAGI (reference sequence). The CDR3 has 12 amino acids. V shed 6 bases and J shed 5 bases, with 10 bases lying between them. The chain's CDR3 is CASSSGGTEAFF. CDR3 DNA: TGTGCCAGCAGCTCGGGGGGGACTGAAGCTTTCTTT.

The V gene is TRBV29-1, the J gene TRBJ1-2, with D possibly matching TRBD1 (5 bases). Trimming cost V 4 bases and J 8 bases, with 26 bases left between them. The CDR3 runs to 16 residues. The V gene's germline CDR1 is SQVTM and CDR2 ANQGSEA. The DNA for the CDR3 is TGCAGCGTTGTGGGGCAGGCGCCGGATGCTGACCAAGGCTACACCTTC. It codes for CSVVGQAPDADQGYTF.

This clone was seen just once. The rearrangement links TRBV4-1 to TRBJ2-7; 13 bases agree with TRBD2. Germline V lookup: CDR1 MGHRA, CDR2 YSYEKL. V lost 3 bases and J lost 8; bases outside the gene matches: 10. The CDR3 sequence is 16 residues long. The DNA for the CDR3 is TGCGCCAGCAGCCAGGAGGGACTAGCGGGAAACCCCCAGCAGTACTTC. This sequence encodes CASSQEGLAGNPQQYF.

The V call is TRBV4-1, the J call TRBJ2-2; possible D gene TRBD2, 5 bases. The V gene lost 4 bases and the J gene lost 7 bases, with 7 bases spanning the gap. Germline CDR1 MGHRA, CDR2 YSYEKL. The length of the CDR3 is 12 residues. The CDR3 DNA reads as TGCGCCAGCAGCCCCGGGAACGGGGAGCTGTTTTTT. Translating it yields CASSPGNGELFF.

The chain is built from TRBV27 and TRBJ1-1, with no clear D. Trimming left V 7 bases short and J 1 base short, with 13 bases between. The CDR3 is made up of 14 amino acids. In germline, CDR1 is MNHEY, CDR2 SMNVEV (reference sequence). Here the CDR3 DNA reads TGTGCCAGCACCCAGCGGGGTGAGAACACTGAAGCTTTCTTT. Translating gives CASTQRGENTEAFF.

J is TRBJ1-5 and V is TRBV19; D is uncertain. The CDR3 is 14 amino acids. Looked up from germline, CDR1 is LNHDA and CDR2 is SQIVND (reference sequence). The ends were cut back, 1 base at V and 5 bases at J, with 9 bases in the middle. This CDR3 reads CASSIVGGDQPQHF. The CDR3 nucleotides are TGTGCCAGTAGTATAGTTGGCGGGGATCAGCCCCAGCATTTT.

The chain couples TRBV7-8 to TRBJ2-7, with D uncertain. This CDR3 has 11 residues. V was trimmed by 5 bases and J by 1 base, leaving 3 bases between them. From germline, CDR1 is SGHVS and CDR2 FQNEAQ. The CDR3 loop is CASSRSYEQYF. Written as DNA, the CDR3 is TGTGCCAGCAGCCGGTCCTACGAGCAGTACTTC.

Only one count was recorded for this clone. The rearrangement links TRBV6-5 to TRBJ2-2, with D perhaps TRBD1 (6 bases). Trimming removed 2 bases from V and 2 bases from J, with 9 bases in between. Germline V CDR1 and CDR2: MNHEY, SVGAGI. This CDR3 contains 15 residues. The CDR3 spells CASSYAQGNTGELFF. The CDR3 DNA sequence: TGTGCCAGCAGTTACGCACAGGGCAACACCGGGGAGCTGTTTTTT.

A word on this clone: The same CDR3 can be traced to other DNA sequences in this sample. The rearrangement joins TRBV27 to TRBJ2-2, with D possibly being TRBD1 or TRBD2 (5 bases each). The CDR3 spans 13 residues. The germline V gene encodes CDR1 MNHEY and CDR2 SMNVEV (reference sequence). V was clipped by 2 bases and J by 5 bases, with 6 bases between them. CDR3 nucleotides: TGTGCCAGCAGTTTAGGGGGTACCGGGGAGCTGTTTTTT. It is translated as CASSLGGTGELFF.